What follows are 20 T cell receptor beta chains derived from one specimen sequenced in a study of shared clonotypes between healthy human individuals. The assay was immunoSEQ multiplex PCR, and TCRdb's table has in-frame clones only and misses some. The sample includes hundreds of thousands of clones, around 97% of them seen just once. Input material: naive CD4+ T cells sorted from blood. Described subset: CD45RA+ positively selected. These receptors were collected from a woman in her 30s in good health.

This clone was picked up one time. The rearrangement uses TRBV28 and TRBJ1-2, with 12 bases lining up with TRBD1. With 2 bases clipped from V and 6 bases from J, the junction kept 13 bases outside the gene matches. This CDR3 region has 18 residues. Germline loops: CDR1 MDHEN, CDR2 SYDVKM. CDR3 bases: TGTGCCAGCAGTTTAACCGGGACAGGGGGCCCCCACCGGCATGGCTACACCTTC. Protein product: CASSLTGTGGPHRHGYTF.

Written as DNA, the CDR3 is TGTGCCAGCCTAACTACCACGGCGGGAGGCACAGATACGCAGTATTTT. This gives the protein CASLTTTAGGTDTQYF. This sequence joins TRBV27 and TRBJ2-3, with 7 bases that match TRBD2. V dropped 8 bases and J dropped 1; count of bases not matched to a gene: 12. This CDR3 is 16 amino acids long. The germline CDR1 and CDR2 sequences are MNHEY and SMNVEV (reference sequence).

The chain carries TRBV6-5 and TRBJ1-2; perhaps TRBD1 as D (5 bases). The CDR3 length is 12 residues. Germline assignment: CDR1 MNHEY and CDR2 SVGAGI. The V end was cut by 2 bases, the J end by 8 bases, with 9 bases between. The CDR3 here is CASSYRGHGYTF. DNA for the CDR3: TGTGCCAGCAGTTACAGGGGCCACGGCTACACCTTC.

This sequence joins TRBV6-1 and TRBJ1-4; D may be TRBD1 (6 bases). Per germline, CDR1 MNHNS and CDR2 SASEGT. The CDR3 contains 14 residues. Trimming removed 7 bases at V and 7 bases at J, with 16 bases between. CDR3 amino acids: CASMIGGGGEKLFF. CDR3 sequence (DNA): TGTGCCAGCATGATTGGGGGAGGGGGTGAAAAACTGTTTTTT.

With respect to this clone: Other DNA variants within this sample encode the same CDR3. The V and J genes are TRBV18 and TRBJ2-7, with 13 bases matching TRBD2. There are 15 residues in the CDR3. Germline-derived CDR1 and CDR2 are KGHSH and LQKENI. J gave up 5 bases and V 3 bases, and 4 bases lay outside the gene matches. CDR3 sequence reads: CASSPGLAGVDEQYF. The CDR3 DNA reads as TGTGCCAGCTCACCTGGACTAGCGGGAGTAGACGAGCAGTACTTC.

This rearrangement joins TRBV28 to TRBJ2-2; D remains unclear. The CDR3 length is 16 residues. Germline V CDR1 and CDR2: MDHEN, SYDVKM. Deletions cut 6 bases from V and 2 bases from J, with 16 bases between. The CDR3 DNA follows: TGTGCCAGCAGCCTGTTCCTTAAGGGAAACACCGGGGAGCTGTTTTTT. Protein: CASSLFLKGNTGELFF.

CDR3 sequence reads: CASSASGGKYNEQFF. The CDR3 nucleotides are TGTGCCAGCAGCGCCAGCGGGGGGAAATACAATGAGCAGTTCTTC. V gene TRBV7-2 combines with J gene TRBJ2-1; 9 bases map to TRBD2. CDR3 length: 15 amino acids. V shed 5 bases and J 4 bases; nucleotides not matched to a gene: 6. Germline values: CDR1 SGHTA, CDR2 FQGNSA.

This rearrangement joins TRBV5-1 to TRBJ2-5, with D tentatively TRBD1 (5 bases). Germline V CDR1 and CDR2: SGHRS, YFSETQ. Trimming removed 0 bases from V and 7 bases from J, with 19 bases in between. CDR3 length: 16 amino acids. The CDR3 is CASSLGVGRPQGTQYF. The CDR3, as DNA: TGCGCCAGCAGCTTGGGGGTTGGCCGCCCTCAGGGGACCCAGTACTTC.

V usage is TRBV28 and J usage is TRBJ2-1; unclear D gene. CDR3 length: 15 residues. Germline V gives CDR1 MDHEN, CDR2 SYDVKM. V was cut by 5 bases and J by 0 bases, with 11 bases left in between. CDR3 loop: CASSDYLLSYNEQFF. Here the CDR3 DNA reads TGTGCCAGCAGTGATTATCTCCTCTCCTACAATGAGCAGTTCTTC. Drawing the rest from reference TRBV28 and TRBJ2-1, the complete variable domain is DVKVTQSSRYLVKRTGEKVFLECVQDMDHENMFWYRQDPGLGLRLIYFSYDVKMKEKGDIPEGYSVSREKKERFSLILESASTNQTSMYLCASSDYLLSYNEQFFGPGTRLTVL.

The chain combines TRBV28 with TRBJ2-7, with 14 bases fitting TRBD2. CDR3 size: 18 residues. The trim removed 6 bases at V and 1 base at J, leaving 11 bases unmatched. Germline V gene lookup returns CDR1 MDHEN and CDR2 SYDVKM. This CDR3 is CASSRGGTSGRRSYEQYF. CDR3 sequence (DNA): TGTGCCAGCAGCCGAGGGGGGACTAGCGGGAGAAGGTCCTACGAGCAGTACTTC.

V usage is TRBV19 and J usage is TRBJ2-3, with D unclear. V was cut by 3 bases and J by 0 bases, with 10 bases left in between. In germline, CDR1 is LNHDA, CDR2 SQIVND (reference sequence). The CDR3 is 15 residues long. The DNA for the CDR3 is TGTGCCAGTAGTATCAGTGTGGGGAGCACAGATACGCAGTATTTT. Amino acids: CASSISVGSTDTQYF.

This rearrangement joins TRBV19 to TRBJ1-5; D is unclear. CDR1 and CDR2 from the germline V gene are LNHDA and SQIVND (reference sequence). This CDR3 is built from 13 residues. The germline V and J ends were trimmed by 5 bases and 4 bases, with 9 bases remaining between them. CDR3 region: CASSSTGNQPQHF. CDR3 coding DNA: TGTGCCAGTAGTTCGACGGGTAATCAGCCCCAGCATTTT.

The gene calls are TRBV5-8 and TRBJ2-3; D perhaps matches TRBD2 (5 bases). The V end was cut by 2 bases, the J end by 3 bases, with 10 bases between. The CDR3 runs 14 residues. Germline V CDR1 and CDR2: SGHTS, YDEGEE. CDR3 sequence reads: CASSFTGSTDTQYF. Here the CDR3 DNA reads TGTGCCAGCAGCTTCACGGGGAGTACAGATACGCAGTATTTT.

The chain carries TRBV15 and TRBJ2-1; the match to TRBD2 covers 7 bases. This CDR3 has 17 residues. CDR1 and CDR2 from the germline V gene are LNHNV and YYDKDF (reference sequence). With 0 bases clipped from V and 3 bases from J, the junction kept 8 bases outside the gene matches. The CDR3 sequence: CATSRDMGGSHYNEQFF. DNA for the CDR3: TGTGCCACCAGCAGAGATATGGGCGGGAGTCACTACAATGAGCAGTTCTTC. Full variable domain (remainder filled in from reference TRBV15 and TRBJ2-1): DAMVIQNPRYQVTQFGKPVTLSCSQTLNHNVMYWYQQKSSQAPKLLFHYYDKDFNNEADTPDNFQSRRPNTSFCFLDIRSPGLGDTAMYLCATSRDMGGSHYNEQFFGPGTRLTVL.

The chain joins TRBV2 to TRBJ2-1; 9 nucleotides match TRBD1. V lost 7 bases and J lost 10; bases outside the gene matches: 20. From germline, CDR1 is SNHLY and CDR2 FYNNEI. This CDR3 region has 17 residues. The CDR3, as DNA: TGTGCCAGCATAAATCCCAAGAAAGGACAGGGGTTATGGGAGCAGTTCTTC. Its protein product is CASINPKKGQGLWEQFF.

This rearrangement joins TRBV15 to TRBJ1-1; no reliable D call. From germline, CDR1 is LNHNV and CDR2 YYDKDF (reference sequence). V shed 0 bases and J shed 5 bases, with 10 bases lying between them. The CDR3 totals 14 residues. CDR3 sequence reads: CATSRDKVLTEAFF. CDR3 sequence (DNA): TGTGCCACCAGCAGAGATAAGGTTTTGACTGAAGCTTTCTTT.

The chain recombines TRBV19 with TRBJ2-7; possible D gene TRBD2, 7 bases. V gave up 4 bases and J gave up 6 bases, with 19 bases separating them. Germline V gene sequence: CDR1 LNHDA, CDR2 SQIVND (reference sequence). CDR3 length: 15 amino acids. This CDR3 is CASSTRGRGGGEQYF. The CDR3 bases are TGTGCCAGTAGTACCCGTGGGAGGGGGGGCGGCGAGCAGTACTTC.

The V and J genes are TRBV4-1 and TRBJ2-6; D is unresolved. The length of the CDR3 is 14 residues. Deletions cut 6 bases from V and 1 base from J, with 7 bases between. Germline-derived CDR1 and CDR2 are MGHRA and YSYEKL. The CDR3 nucleotides are TGCGCCAGCAGTCAACTATCTGGGGCCAACGTCCTGACTTTC. It encodes CASSQLSGANVLTF.

The V gene is TRBV20-1, the J gene TRBJ2-3; D is uncertain. Germline V gene lookup returns CDR1 DFQATT and CDR2 SNEGSKA (reference sequence). This CDR3 is built from 11 residues. The V gene lost 7 bases and the J gene lost 0 bases, with 5 bases spanning the gap. CDR3 region: CSEASTDTQYF. CDR3 in DNA: TGCAGTGAGGCTAGCACAGATACGCAGTATTTT.

The chain recombines TRBV5-1 with TRBJ2-3; 14 bases match TRBD2. This CDR3 region has 17 residues. The germline CDR1 and CDR2 sequences are SGHRS and YFSETQ. The V and J ends lost 6 bases and 1 base, in that order; junction bases with no gene match: 7. Here the CDR3 reads CASTPGLAGARTDTQYF. CDR3 DNA: TGCGCCAGCACTCCGGGACTAGCGGGGGCCCGCACAGATACGCAGTATTTT.